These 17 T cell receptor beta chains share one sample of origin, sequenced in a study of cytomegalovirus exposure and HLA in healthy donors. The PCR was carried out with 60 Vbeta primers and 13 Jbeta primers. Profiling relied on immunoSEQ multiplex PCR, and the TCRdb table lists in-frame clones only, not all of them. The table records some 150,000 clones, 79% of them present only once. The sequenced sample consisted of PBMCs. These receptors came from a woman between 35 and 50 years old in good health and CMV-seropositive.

The CDR3, as DNA: TGTGCCAGCAGTTATCAGGCGGGGTTCACAGATACGCAGTATTTT. Its protein product is CASSYQAGFTDTQYF. This chain links TRBV6-5 with TRBJ2-3; possibly TRBD2 for D (6 bases). The germline CDR1 and CDR2 sequences are MNHEY and SVGAGI. This CDR3 is built from 15 residues. Trimming cost V 3 bases and J 2 bases, with 12 bases left between them.

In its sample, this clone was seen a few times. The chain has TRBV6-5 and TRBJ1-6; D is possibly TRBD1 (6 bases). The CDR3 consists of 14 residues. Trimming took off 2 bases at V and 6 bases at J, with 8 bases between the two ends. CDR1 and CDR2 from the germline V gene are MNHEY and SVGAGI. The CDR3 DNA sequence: TGTGCCAGCAGTTACCTGGGGGCTAATTCACCCCTCCACTTT. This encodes CASSYLGANSPLHF.

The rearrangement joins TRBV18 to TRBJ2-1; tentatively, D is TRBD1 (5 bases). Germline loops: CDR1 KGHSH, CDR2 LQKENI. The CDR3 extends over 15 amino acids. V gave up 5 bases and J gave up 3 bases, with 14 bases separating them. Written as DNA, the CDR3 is TGTGCCAGCTCAGTACAGGCTACCGTCTACAATGAGCAGTTCTTC. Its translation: CASSVQATVYNEQFF. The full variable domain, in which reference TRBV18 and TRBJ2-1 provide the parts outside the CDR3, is NAGVMQNPRHLVRRRGQEARLRCSPMKGHSHVYWYRQLPEEGLKFMVYLQKENIIDESGMPKERFSAEFPKEGPSILRIQQVVRGDSAAYFCASSVQATVYNEQFFGPGTRLTVL.

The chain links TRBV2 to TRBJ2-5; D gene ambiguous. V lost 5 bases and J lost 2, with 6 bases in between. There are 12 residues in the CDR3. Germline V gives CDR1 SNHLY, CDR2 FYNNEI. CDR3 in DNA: TGTGCCAGCAGTCAGAGGCAAGAGACCCAGTACTTC. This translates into CASSQRQETQYF.

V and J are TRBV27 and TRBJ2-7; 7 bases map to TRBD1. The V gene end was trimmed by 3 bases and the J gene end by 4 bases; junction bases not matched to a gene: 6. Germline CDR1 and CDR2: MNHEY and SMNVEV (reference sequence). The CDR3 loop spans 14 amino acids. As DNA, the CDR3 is TGTGCCAGCAGTTTCGTCCAGGGACAGTACGAGCAGTACTTC. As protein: CASSFVQGQYEQYF.

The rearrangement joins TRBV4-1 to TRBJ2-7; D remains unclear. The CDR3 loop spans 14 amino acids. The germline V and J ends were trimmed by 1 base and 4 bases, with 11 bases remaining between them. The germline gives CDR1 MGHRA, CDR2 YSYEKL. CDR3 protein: CASSQVPNLYEQYF. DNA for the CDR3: TGCGCCAGCAGCCAAGTCCCGAATCTATACGAGCAGTACTTC.

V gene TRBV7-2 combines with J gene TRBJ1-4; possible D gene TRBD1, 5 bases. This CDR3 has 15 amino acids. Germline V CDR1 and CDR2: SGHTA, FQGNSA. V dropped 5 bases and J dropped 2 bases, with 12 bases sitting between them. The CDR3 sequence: CASSKSAGTNEKLFF. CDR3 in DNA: TGTGCCAGCAGCAAGTCGGCAGGGACTAATGAAAAACTGTTTTTT.

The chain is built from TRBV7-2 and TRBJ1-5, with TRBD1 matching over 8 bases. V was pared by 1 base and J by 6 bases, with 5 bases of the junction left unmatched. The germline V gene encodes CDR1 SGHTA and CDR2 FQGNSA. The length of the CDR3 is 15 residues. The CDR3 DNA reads TGTGCCAGCAGCTTAGTGTCAGGGGGCAGTCAGCCCCAGCATTTT. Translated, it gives CASSLVSGGSQPQHF.

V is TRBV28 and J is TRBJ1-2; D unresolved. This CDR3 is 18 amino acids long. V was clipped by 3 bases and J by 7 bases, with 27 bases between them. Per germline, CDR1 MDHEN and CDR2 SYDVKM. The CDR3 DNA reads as TGTGCCAGCAGTTTTTCCTTCGGGCGGGTTTTAAGGACCTTTGGCTACACCTTC. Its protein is CASSFSFGRVLRTFGYTF.

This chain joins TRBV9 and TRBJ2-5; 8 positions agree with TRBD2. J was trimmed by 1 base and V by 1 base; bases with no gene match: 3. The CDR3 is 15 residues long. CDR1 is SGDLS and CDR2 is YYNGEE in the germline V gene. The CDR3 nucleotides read TGTGCCAGCAGCGTATACGGGACTAGCCAAGAGACCCAGTACTTC. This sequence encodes CASSVYGTSQETQYF.

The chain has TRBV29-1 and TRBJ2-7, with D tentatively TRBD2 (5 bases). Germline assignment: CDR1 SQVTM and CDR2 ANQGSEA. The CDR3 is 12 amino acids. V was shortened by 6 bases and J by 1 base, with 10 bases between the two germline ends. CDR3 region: CSVRRESYEQYF. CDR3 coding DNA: TGCAGCGTGCGAAGGGAGTCCTACGAGCAGTACTTC.

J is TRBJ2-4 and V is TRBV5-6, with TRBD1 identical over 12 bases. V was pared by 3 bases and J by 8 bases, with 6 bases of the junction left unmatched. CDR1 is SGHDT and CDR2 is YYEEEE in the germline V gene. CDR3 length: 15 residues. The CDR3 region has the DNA TGTGCCAGCAGCTGGGACAGGGGGCTCGTTGACATTCAGTACTTC. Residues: CASSWDRGLVDIQYF.

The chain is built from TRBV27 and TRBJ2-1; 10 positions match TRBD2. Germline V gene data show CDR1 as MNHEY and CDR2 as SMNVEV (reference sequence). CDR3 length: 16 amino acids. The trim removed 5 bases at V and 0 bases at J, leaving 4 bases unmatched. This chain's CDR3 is CASSLGLADSYNEQFF. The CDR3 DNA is TGTGCCAGCAGTCTCGGACTAGCGGACTCCTACAATGAGCAGTTCTTC.

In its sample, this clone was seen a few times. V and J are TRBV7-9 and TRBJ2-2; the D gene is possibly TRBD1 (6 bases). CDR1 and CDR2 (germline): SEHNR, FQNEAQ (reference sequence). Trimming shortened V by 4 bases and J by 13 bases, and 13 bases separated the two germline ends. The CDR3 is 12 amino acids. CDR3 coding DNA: TGTGCCAGCAGCTCAGTATCCAGGGGGCTGTTTTTT. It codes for CASSSVSRGLFF.

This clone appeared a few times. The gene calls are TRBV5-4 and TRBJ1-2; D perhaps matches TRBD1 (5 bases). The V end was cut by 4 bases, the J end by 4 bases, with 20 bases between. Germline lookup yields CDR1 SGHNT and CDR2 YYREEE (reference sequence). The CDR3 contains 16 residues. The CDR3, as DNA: TGTGCCAGCAGCCGGAAGGTTGATCAGGGAGGCTATGGCTACACCTTC. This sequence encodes CASSRKVDQGGYGYTF. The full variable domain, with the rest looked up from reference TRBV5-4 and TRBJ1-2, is ETGVTQSPTHLIKTRGQQVTLRCSSQSGHNTVSWYQQALGQGPQFIFQYYREEENGRGNFPPRFSGLQFPNYSSELNVNALELDDSALYLCASSRKVDQGGYGYTFGSGTRLTVV.

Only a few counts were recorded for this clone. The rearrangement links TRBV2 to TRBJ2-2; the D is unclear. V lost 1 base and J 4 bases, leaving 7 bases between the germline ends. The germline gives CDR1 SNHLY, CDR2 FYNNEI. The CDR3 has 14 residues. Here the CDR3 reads CASSEVSTTGELFF. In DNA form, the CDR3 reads TGTGCCAGCAGTGAAGTCAGTACCACCGGGGAGCTGTTTTTT. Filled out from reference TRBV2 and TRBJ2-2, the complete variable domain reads EPEVTQTPSHQVTQMGQEVILRCVPISNHLYFYWYRQILGQKVEFLVSFYNNEISEKSEIFDDQFSVERPDGSNFTLKIRSTKLEDSAMYFCASSEVSTTGELFFGEGSRLTVL.

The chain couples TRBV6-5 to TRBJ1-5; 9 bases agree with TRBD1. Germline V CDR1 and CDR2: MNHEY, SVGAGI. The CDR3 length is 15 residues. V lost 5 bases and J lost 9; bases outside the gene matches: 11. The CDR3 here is CASSPEGQGTGPQHF. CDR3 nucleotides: TGTGCCAGCAGTCCGGAGGGACAGGGAACTGGGCCCCAGCATTTT.